Listed here are 17 T cell receptor beta chains from one sample, sequenced in a study of blood T cell repertoires in COVID-19. The table came from immunoSEQ multiplex PCR; TCRdb's copy has only in-frame clones and leaves some out. The sample lists 150,000 to 180,000 clones; 65% to 90% were seen once. The sequenced sample consisted of peripheral blood. The receptors were gathered from a woman aged 45-65 years with acute or convalescent COVID-19.

The chain is built from TRBV11-2 and TRBJ2-3, with D maybe TRBD2 (6 bases). V was shortened by 1 base and J by 6 bases, with 20 bases between the two germline ends. CDR1 SGHAT and CDR2 FQNNGV come from the germline V gene. CDR3 length: 17 residues. Here the CDR3 reads CASSLGGGAPGGDTQYF. In DNA form, the CDR3 reads TGTGCCAGCAGCTTAGGAGGCGGGGCACCGGGTGGGGATACGCAGTATTTT.

This clone turned up a few times. The rearrangement uses TRBV2 and TRBJ1-5, with 7 bases that match TRBD1. V trimming: 0 bases; J trimming: 1 base; junction bases outside the gene matches: 6. In germline, CDR1 is SNHLY, CDR2 FYNNEI. The CDR3 is 17 amino acids. The chain's CDR3 is CASSEARKGASNQPQHF. CDR3 sequence (DNA): TGTGCCAGCAGTGAAGCGCGGAAGGGGGCGAGCAATCAGCCCCAGCATTTT.

This clone was detected a few times. This chain connects TRBV6-5 to TRBJ1-3; D may be TRBD1 (5 bases). The ends were cut back, 6 bases at V and 4 bases at J, with 16 bases in the middle. CDR3 length: 15 residues. Per germline, CDR1 MNHEY and CDR2 SVGAGI. CDR3 DNA: TGTGCCAGCAGACTAAGCCAGGGTAACGGAAACACCATATATTTT. It is translated as CASRLSQGNGNTIYF.

The gene calls are TRBV18 and TRBJ1-2; 8 nucleotides line up with TRBD1. The CDR3 contains 15 residues. Per germline, CDR1 KGHSH and CDR2 LQKENI. V gave up 6 bases and J gave up 1 base; unmatched junction bases: 7. The CDR3 loop reads CASSSGTGFNYGYTF. The DNA of the CDR3 is TGTGCCAGCTCTTCCGGGACAGGATTTAACTATGGCTACACCTTC.

The chain links TRBV19 to TRBJ2-2; a possible D gene is TRBD1 (6 bases). Germline values: CDR1 LNHDA, CDR2 SQIVND (reference sequence). The length of the CDR3 is 16 residues. Trimming took 6 bases from V and 2 from J, leaving 16 bases between them. As DNA, the CDR3 is TGTGCCAGTAGGCCCTGGTGGGGGCCTAACACCGGGGAGCTGTTTTTT. It yields the protein CASRPWWGPNTGELFF. Full variable domain (remainder filled in from reference TRBV19 and TRBJ2-2): DGGITQSPKYLFRKEGQNVTLSCEQNLNHDAMYWYRQDPGQGLRLIYYSQIVNDFQKGDIAEGYSVSREKKESFPLTVTSAQKNPTAFYLCASRPWWGPNTGELFFGEGSRLTVL.

The genes are TRBV7-3 and TRBJ2-1; 9 nucleotides agree with TRBD2. After removal of 5 bases from V and 1 base from J, the junction contained 3 bases not matched to a gene. Germline values: CDR1 SGHTA, CDR2 FQGTGA. The CDR3 consists of 15 residues. In nucleotides, the CDR3 is TGTGCCAGCAGCAAGACTAGCGGATCCTACAATGAGCAGTTCTTC. It specifies CASSKTSGSYNEQFF.

The J gene is TRBJ1-4, the V gene TRBV4-2; 10 nucleotides match TRBD1. Trimming took 4 bases from V and 7 from J; bases not matched to a gene: 3. Germline CDR1 and CDR2: LGHNA and YNFKEQ. This CDR3 has 14 residues. The CDR3, as DNA: TGTGCCAGCAGCCCGGGACAGGGGAGTGAAAAACTGTTTTTT. Translated, it gives CASSPGQGSEKLFF.

V and J are TRBV19 and TRBJ2-1; 7 bases are a match to TRBD1. Germline V gene lookup returns CDR1 LNHDA and CDR2 SQIVND (reference sequence). CDR3 size: 16 residues. Trimming at V came to 5 bases and at J to 3 bases, leaving 10 bases not matched to a gene. The DNA of the CDR3 is TGTGCCAGTAGTTCCTCCGGGACAGCCTACTACAATGAGCAGTTCTTC. It yields the protein CASSSSGTAYYNEQFF. Full variable domain (remainder filled in from reference TRBV19 and TRBJ2-1): DGGITQSPKYLFRKEGQNVTLSCEQNLNHDAMYWYRQDPGQGLRLIYYSQIVNDFQKGDIAEGYSVSREKKESFPLTVTSAQKNPTAFYLCASSSSGTAYYNEQFFGPGTRLTVL.

This chain joins TRBV6-4 and TRBJ1-1; 9 nucleotides align to TRBD1. V lost 4 bases and J lost 5; bases outside the gene matches: 2. CDR3 length: 13 residues. Looked up from germline, CDR1 is MRHNA and CDR2 is SNTAGT. In nucleotides, the CDR3 is TGTGCCAGCAGTGCGACAGGGGGGACTGAAGCTTTCTTT. Its translation is CASSATGGTEAFF.

This chain connects TRBV7-9 to TRBJ2-3; 8 nucleotides line up with TRBD2. This CDR3 spans 17 amino acids. The V segment lost 5 bases and the J segment 4 bases; nucleotides outside the gene matches: 14. CDR1 is SEHNR and CDR2 is FQNEAQ in the germline V gene (reference sequence). CDR3 DNA: TGTGCCAGCAGCCCCCCCCCTCGACCCGGGGGGGCAGATACGCAGTATTTT. As protein: CASSPPPRPGGADTQYF.

The chain couples TRBV5-1 to TRBJ2-3, with a weak D call TRBD1 (5 bases). The CDR3 has 16 residues. CDR1 and CDR2 (germline): SGHRS, YFSETQ. Trimming stripped 2 bases from V and 0 bases from J, with 13 bases between. In DNA form, the CDR3 reads TGCGCCAGCAGCTTCCCCCACAGGACCAGCACAGATACGCAGTATTTT. It is translated as CASSFPHRTSTDTQYF. Full variable domain (outside the CDR3, taken from reference TRBV5-1 and TRBJ2-3): KAGVTQTPRYLIKTRGQQVTLSCSPISGHRSVSWYQQTPGQGLQFLFEYFSETQRNKGNFPGRFSGRQFSNSRSEMNVSTLELGDSALYLCASSFPHRTSTDTQYFGPGTRLTVL.

V and J are TRBV4-2 and TRBJ2-5; D possibly corresponds to TRBD1 (6 bases). Deletions cut 5 bases from V and 5 bases from J, with 9 bases between. Germline CDR1 and CDR2: LGHNA and YNFKEQ. The CDR3 consists of 12 residues. CDR3: CASSDRGETQYF. CDR3 nucleotides: TGTGCCAGCAGCGATAGGGGGGAGACCCAGTACTTC.

This chain joins TRBV7-2 and TRBJ2-7; weak D call: TRBD1 (6 bases). The germline gives CDR1 SGHTA, CDR2 FQGNSA. The CDR3 has 14 amino acids. V lost 5 bases to trimming and J lost 1 base, with 12 bases between them. DNA for the CDR3: TGTGCCAGCAGCCCCCGAGGACAGTCCTACGAGCAGTACTTC. Residues: CASSPRGQSYEQYF.

The CDR3 spells CASTRGDPYEQYF. In DNA, the CDR3 is TGTGCCAGCACCCGGGGGGATCCCTACGAGCAGTACTTC. V usage is TRBV2 and J usage is TRBJ2-7, with 7 nucleotides matching TRBD2. J was trimmed by 2 bases and V by 7 bases; bases with no gene match: 5. Germline V gene lookup returns CDR1 SNHLY and CDR2 FYNNEI. CDR3 length: 13 amino acids.

Turning to this clone: Other DNA sequences within the sample encode an identical CDR3. The V gene is TRBV4-2, the J gene TRBJ2-1, with 7 bases fitting TRBD2. The trim removed 1 base at V and 5 bases at J, leaving 5 bases unmatched. The CDR3 covers 15 residues. The germline V gene encodes CDR1 LGHNA and CDR2 YNFKEQ. The CDR3 here is CASSQGQLADNEQFF. The CDR3 DNA is TGTGCCAGCAGCCAAGGTCAGCTAGCGGACAATGAGCAGTTCTTC.

The chain carries TRBV9 and TRBJ1-2, with 7 nucleotides matching TRBD1. V gave up 0 bases and J gave up 3 bases; unmatched junction bases: 8. The CDR3 loop spans 16 amino acids. Germline-derived CDR1 and CDR2 are SGDLS and YYNGEE. CDR3 region: CASSVEGQSSYYGYTF. CDR3 DNA: TGTGCCAGCAGCGTAGAGGGACAGAGCTCTTACTATGGCTACACCTTC.

The rearrangement uses TRBV18 and TRBJ2-1, with TRBD2 identical over 7 bases. Germline V CDR1 and CDR2: KGHSH, LQKENI. The CDR3 spans 15 residues. Unmatched junction bases numbered 2, after V lost 3 bases and J lost 0 bases. In DNA, the CDR3 is TGTGCCAGCTCACCTACTAGCGACTCCTACAATGAGCAGTTCTTC. Translation: CASSPTSDSYNEQFF.